This record looks at one T cell receptor (beta chain) sequence and its context. This sample is part of a study of blood T cell repertoires in COVID-19. Study-level information: Material from acute and convalescent COVID-19 was sourced from the United States, Italy and Spain. T cells, B-cell-depleted T cells, or PBMCs provided the cDNA or gDNA that served as material.

Authors' methods: Quantification of nucleated cells was approximated via reference gene primer amplification. TCRdb's table, derived via immunoSEQ multiplex PCR, lists solely in-frame clones and lacks some. For V, J and clone size, that table is used; D and trimming come from the DNA. The data show some 200,000 clones, about 80% seen once. The source material was peripheral blood. This TCR came from a woman aged 25 to 45 who had recovered from COVID-19.

The CDR3 DNA sequence: TGTGCCAGCAGCTTGGGACAGTACTCTGGAAACACCATATATTTT. This encodes CASSLGQYSGNTIYF. This chain joins TRBV5-6 and TRBJ1-3, with a weak D call TRBD1 (5 bases). Germline V gene lookup returns CDR1 SGHDT and CDR2 YYEEEE. This CDR3 is built from 15 residues. With 0 bases removed from V and 0 bases from J, the gap between germline ends came to 7 bases.